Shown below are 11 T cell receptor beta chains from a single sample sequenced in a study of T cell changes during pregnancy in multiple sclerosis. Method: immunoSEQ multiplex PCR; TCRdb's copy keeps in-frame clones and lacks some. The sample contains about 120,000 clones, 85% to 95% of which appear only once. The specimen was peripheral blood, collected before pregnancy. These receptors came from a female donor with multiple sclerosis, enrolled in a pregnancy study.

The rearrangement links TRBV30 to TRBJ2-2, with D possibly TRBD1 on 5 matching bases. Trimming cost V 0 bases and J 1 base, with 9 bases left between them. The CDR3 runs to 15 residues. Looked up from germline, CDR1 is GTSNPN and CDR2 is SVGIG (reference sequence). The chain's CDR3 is CAWSVQAGNTGELFF. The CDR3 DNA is TGTGCCTGGAGTGTACAGGCAGGGAACACCGGGGAGCTGTTTTTT.

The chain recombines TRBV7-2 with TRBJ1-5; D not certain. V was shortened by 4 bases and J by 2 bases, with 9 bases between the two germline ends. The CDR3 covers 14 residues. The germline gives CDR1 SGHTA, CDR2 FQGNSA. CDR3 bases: TGTGCCAGCAGCTGGAGGTCTGGCAATCAGCCCCAGCATTTT. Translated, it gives CASSWRSGNQPQHF.

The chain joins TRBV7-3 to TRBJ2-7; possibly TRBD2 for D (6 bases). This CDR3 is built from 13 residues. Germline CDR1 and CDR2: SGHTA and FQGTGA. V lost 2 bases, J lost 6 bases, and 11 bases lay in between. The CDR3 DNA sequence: TGTGCCAGCAGCTTACGGGGGTCGGGCGAGCAGTACTTC. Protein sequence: CASSLRGSGEQYF.

Here the CDR3 reads CASSLPGQVYEQYF. The CDR3, as DNA: TGTGCCAGCAGTTTACCGGGACAGGTCTACGAGCAGTACTTC. V is TRBV28 and J is TRBJ2-7; 8 nucleotides match TRBD1. The CDR3 sequence is 14 residues long. Per the germline V gene, CDR1 is MDHEN and CDR2 is SYDVKM. The V gene end was trimmed by 2 bases and the J gene end by 3 bases; junction bases not matched to a gene: 3.

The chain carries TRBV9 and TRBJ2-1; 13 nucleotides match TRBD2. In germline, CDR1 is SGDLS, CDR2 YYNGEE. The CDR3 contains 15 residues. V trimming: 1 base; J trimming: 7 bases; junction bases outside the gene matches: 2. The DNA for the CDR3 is TGTGCCAGCAGCGTACCGGGACTAGCGGGGAATGAGCAGTTCTTC. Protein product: CASSVPGLAGNEQFF.

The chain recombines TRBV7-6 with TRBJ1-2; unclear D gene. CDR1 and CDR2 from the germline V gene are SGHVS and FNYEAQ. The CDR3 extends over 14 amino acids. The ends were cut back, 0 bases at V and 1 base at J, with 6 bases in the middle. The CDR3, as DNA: TGTGCCAGCAGCTTAGCGCCCGGTAACTATGGCTACACCTTC. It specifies CASSLAPGNYGYTF. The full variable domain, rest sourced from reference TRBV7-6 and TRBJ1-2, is GAGVSQSPRYKVTKRGQDVALRCDPISGHVSLYWYRQALGQGPEFLTYFNYEAQQDKSGLPNDRFSAERPEGSISTLTIQRTEQRDSAMYRCASSLAPGNYGYTFGSGTRLTVV.

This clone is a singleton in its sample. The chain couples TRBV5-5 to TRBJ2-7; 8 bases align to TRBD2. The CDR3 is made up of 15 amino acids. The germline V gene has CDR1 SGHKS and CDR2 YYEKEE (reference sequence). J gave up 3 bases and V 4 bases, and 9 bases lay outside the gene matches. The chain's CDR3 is CASSPWFGGGYEQYF. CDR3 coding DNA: TGTGCCAGCAGCCCGTGGTTCGGGGGGGGCTACGAGCAGTACTTC.

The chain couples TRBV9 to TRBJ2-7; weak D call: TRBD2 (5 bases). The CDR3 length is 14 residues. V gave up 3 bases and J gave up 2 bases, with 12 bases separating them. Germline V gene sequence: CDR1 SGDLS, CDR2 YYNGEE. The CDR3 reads CASSAGRGTYEQYF. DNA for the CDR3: TGTGCCAGCAGCGCCGGACGGGGAACCTACGAGCAGTACTTC.

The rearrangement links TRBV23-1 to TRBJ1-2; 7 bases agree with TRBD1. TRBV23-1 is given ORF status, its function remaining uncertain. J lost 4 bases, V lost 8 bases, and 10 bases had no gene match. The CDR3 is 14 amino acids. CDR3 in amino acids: CASPGGQNFYGYTF. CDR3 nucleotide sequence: TGCGCCAGCCCCGGGGGACAGAACTTCTATGGCTACACCTTC.

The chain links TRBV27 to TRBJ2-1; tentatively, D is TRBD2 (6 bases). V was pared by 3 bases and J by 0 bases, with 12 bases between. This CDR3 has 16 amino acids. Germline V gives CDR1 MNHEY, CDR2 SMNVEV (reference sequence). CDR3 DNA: TGTGCCAGCAGTTTTAGGCGGGACCGCTCCTACAATGAGCAGTTCTTC. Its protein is CASSFRRDRSYNEQFF.

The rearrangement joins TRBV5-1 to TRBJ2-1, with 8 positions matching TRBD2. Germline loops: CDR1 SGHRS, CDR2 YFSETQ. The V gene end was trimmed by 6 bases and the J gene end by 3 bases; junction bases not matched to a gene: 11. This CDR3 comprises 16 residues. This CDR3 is CASMPSGSFGYNEQFF. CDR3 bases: TGCGCCAGCATGCCCAGCGGGAGCTTCGGCTACAATGAGCAGTTCTTC.